The sequence of this TCR beta chain was determined in a study of cytomegalovirus exposure and HLA in healthy donors. Points from the study as a whole: Both high specificity and high sensitivity reportedly marked the classifier's diagnosis of cytomegalovirus status.

In the PCR, 60 Vbeta and 13 Jbeta primers were used. Assay: immunoSEQ multiplex PCR; the TCRdb copy retains only in-frame clones and omits some. The repertoire holds roughly 60,000 clones, with around 70% as singletons. The V segment lost 4 bases and the J segment 12 bases; nucleotides outside the gene matches: 11. This CDR3 is 14 amino acids long. Looked up from germline, CDR1 is SNHLY and CDR2 is FYNNEI. Concerning this clone: Its target is unknown.

The receptor was isolated from a woman aged 60 to 75 in good health and CMV-seropositive. Sequenced sample: PBMCs. The J gene is TRBJ2-1, the V gene TRBV2, with 8 nucleotides matching TRBD2. The CDR3: CASSGLATTMRQFF. For the CDR3, the DNA is TGTGCCAGCAGTGGACTAGCGACTACAATGAGGCAGTTCTTC.